Here is one TCR beta chain with its context. The CDR3 runs 13 residues. V was shortened by 11 bases and J by 6 bases, with 19 bases between the two germline ends. Germline V gives CDR1 ENHRY, CDR2 SYGVKD. The table came from immunoSEQ multiplex PCR; TCRdb's copy has only in-frame clones and leaves some out. The sample consists of 85,000 to 95,000 clones, about 93% of them appearing once. The entry originates in a study of siplizumab effects on memory and regulatory T cells. The rearrangement joins TRBV10-3 to TRBJ1-2; D not resolved. The receptor's source is a human donor in good health. The sample comprised non-Treg CD4+ T cells sorted from blood. CDR3 DNA sequence: TGTGCCTACCAGGATAGCCAGAAAGATGGCTACACCTTC. This encodes CAYQDSQKDGYTF.